This T cell receptor (beta chain) is from a study of T cell changes during pregnancy in multiple sclerosis. Trimming at V came to 4 bases and at J to 0 bases, leaving 4 bases not matched to a gene. Germline V CDR1 and CDR2: SGHTA, FQGNSA. The CDR3 extends over 17 amino acids. Some clones are missing from TCRdb's copy, which holds only in-frame ones; the method was immunoSEQ multiplex PCR. Of 30,000 to 45,000 clones listed, 90% to 95% are singletons. The sequencing here drew on CD8+ T cells from peripheral blood mononuclear cells, taken before pregnancy. The clonotype originates from a female donor with multiple sclerosis, enrolled in a pregnancy study. This chain uses TRBV7-2 with TRBJ2-1; 12 nucleotides align to TRBD2. CDR3 nucleotide sequence: TGTGCCAGCAGCTACCCTAGCGGGGGGGTCTCCTACAATGAGCAGTTCTTC. Protein: CASSYPSGGVSYNEQFF.